This T cell receptor beta chain was sequenced during a study of T-cell reconstitution after alpha-beta-depleted transplantation in children. The germline CDR1 and CDR2 sequences are SNHLY and FYNNEI. V dropped 6 bases and J dropped 7 bases, with 15 bases sitting between them. This CDR3 region has 14 residues. A remark on this clonotype: The target antigen is unknown.

The library targeted TCRbeta and was prepared with unique molecular identifiers. TCRdb analysed the PCR reads with MiXCR anew, one entry per CDR3 protein. Found here are about 170,000 distinct CDR3 sequences, around 10% of them singletons; the top ten hold 13%. Study observations and caveats: Surviving thymic progenitors and recipient T cells were the source of high TCRbeta diversity at day 60 in some patients. Several hundred expanded graft clones reportedly were the source of alpha-beta T cells about two months after transplant. Hyperexpanded clones declined; after one year, newly produced T cells mostly supplied diversity.

The chain uses TRBV2 and TRBJ1-4; D possibly corresponds to TRBD1 (6 bases). The sequencing here drew on PBMCs, taken before TCRalphabeta/CD19-depleted stem cell transplant. The TCR originated in a boy aged 2 to 10 with acute myeloid leukemia, due to receive a stem cell transplant. The CDR3 nucleotides are TGTGCCAGCAGGTCCAGGGGACTAGGTGAAAAACTGTTTTTT. The encoded protein is CASRSRGLGEKLFF.